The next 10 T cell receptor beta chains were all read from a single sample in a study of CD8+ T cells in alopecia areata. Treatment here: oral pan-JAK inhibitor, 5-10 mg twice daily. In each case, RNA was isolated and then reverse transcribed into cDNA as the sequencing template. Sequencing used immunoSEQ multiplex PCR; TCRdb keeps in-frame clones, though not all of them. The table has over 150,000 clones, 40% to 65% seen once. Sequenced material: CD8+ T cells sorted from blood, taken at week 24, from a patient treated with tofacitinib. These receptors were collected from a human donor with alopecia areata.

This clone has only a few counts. The CDR3 DNA sequence: TGTGCCACAGCAGGGGACAGGTACACTGAAGCTTTCTTT. Residues: CATAGDRYTEAFF. V usage is TRBV11-2 and J usage is TRBJ1-1; the match to TRBD1 covers 8 bases. CDR1 and CDR2 from the germline V gene are SGHAT and FQNNGV. With 10 bases clipped from V and 3 bases from J, the junction kept 7 bases outside the gene matches. The CDR3 sequence is 13 residues long.

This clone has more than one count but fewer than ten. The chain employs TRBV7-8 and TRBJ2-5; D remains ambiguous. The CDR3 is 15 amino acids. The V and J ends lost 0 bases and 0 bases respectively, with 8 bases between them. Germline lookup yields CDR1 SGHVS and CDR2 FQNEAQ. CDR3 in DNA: TGTGCCAGCAGCTTAGCCCCGATTTACCAAGAGACCCAGTACTTC. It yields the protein CASSLAPIYQETQYF.

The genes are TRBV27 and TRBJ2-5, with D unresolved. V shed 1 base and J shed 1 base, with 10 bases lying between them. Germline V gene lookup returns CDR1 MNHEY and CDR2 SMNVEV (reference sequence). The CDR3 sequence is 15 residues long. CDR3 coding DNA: TGTGCCAGCAGTTTATGGGCCGGATCCCAAGAGACCCAGTACTTC. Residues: CASSLWAGSQETQYF.

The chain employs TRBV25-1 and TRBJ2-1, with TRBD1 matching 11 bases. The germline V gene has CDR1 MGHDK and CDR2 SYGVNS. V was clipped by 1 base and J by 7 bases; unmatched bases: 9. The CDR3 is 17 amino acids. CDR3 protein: CASSESTGQGVQNEQFF. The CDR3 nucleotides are TGTGCCAGCAGTGAATCAACGGGACAGGGGGTCCAGAATGAGCAGTTCTTC.

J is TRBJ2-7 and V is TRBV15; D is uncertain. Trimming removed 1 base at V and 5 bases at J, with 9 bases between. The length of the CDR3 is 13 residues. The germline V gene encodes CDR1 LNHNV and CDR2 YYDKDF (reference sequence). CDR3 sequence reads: CATSRGWLNEQYF. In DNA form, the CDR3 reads TGTGCCACCAGCAGAGGTTGGCTTAACGAGCAGTACTTC.

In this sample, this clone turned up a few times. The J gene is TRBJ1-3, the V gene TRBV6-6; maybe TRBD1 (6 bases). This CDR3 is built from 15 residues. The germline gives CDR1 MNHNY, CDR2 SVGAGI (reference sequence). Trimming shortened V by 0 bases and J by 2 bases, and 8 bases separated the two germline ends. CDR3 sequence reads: CASSYSGGPGNTIYF. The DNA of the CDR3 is TGTGCCAGCAGTTACTCCGGGGGGCCTGGAAACACCATATATTTT.

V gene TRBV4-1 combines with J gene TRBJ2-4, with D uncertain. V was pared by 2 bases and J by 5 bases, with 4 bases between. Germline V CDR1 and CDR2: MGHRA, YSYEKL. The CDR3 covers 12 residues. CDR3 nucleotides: TGCGCCAGCAGCCAACAGGAAAACATTCAGTACTTC. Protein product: CASSQQENIQYF.

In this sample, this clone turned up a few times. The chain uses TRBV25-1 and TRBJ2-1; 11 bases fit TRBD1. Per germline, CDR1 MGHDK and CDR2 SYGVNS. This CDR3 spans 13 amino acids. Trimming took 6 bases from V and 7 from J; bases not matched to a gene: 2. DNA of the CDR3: TGTGCCAGCAGGGACAGGGGGCTTAATGAGCAGTTCTTC. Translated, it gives CASRDRGLNEQFF. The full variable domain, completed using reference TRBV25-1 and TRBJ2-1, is EADIYQTPRYLVIGTGKKITLECSQTMGHDKMYWYQQDPGMELHLIHYSYGVNSTEKGDLSSESTVSRIRTEHFPLTLESARPSHTSQYLCASRDRGLNEQFFGPGTRLTVL.

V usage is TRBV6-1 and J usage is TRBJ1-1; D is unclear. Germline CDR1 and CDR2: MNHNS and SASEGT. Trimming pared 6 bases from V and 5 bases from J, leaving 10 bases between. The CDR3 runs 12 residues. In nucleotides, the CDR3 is TGTGCCAGCAGCTCGCGGGGAACTGAAGCTTTCTTT. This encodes CASSSRGTEAFF.

DNA for the CDR3: TGCGCCAGCAGCCAAGACGTCGGCGGGGCAAGACCCTACGAGCAGTACTTC. Its protein product is CASSQDVGGARPYEQYF. The rearrangement joins TRBV4-3 to TRBJ2-7, with a weak D call TRBD2 (6 bases). The CDR3 runs 17 residues. Trimming pared 0 bases from V and 2 bases from J, leaving 17 bases between. Looked up from germline, CDR1 is LGHNA and CDR2 is YSLEER.